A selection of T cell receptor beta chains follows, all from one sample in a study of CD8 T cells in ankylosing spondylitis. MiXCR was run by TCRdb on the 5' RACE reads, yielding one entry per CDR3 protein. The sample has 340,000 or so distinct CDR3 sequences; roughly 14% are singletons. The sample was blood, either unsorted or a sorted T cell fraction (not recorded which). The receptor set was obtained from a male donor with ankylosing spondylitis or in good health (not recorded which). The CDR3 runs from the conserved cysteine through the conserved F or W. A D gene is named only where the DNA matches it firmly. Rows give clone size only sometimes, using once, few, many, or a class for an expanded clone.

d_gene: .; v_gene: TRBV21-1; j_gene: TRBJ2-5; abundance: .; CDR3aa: CASSKGLAGGKETQYF; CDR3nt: TGTGCCAGCAGCAAAGGTCTAGCGGGGGGGAAAGAGACCCAGTACTTC
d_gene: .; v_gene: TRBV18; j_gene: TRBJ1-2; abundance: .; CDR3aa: CASSPYREKGYGYTF; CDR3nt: TGTGCCAGCTCACCATACCGGGAGAAGGGCTATGGCTACACCTTC
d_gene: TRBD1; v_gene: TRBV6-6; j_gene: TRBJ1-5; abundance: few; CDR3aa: CASSRQGDTPQHF; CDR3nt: TGTGCCAGCAGTCGACAGGGGGATACGCCCCAGCATTTT
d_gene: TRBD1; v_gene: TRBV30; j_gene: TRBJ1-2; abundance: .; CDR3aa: CAGTGYGYTF; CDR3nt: TGTGCCGGGACAGGGTATGGCTACACCTTC
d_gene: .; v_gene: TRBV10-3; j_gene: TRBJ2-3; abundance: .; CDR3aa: CAISERPSRADTQYF; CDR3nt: TGTGCCATCAGTGAACGGCCCTCGCGGGCAGATACGCAGTATTTT
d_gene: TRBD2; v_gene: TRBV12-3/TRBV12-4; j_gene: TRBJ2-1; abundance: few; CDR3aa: CASSLAGLYNEQFF; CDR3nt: TGTGCCAGCAGCTTAGCGGGGCTCTACAATGAGCAGTTCTTC
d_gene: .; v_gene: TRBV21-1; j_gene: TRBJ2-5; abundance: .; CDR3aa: CASSKGQGRPRETQYF; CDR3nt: TGTGCCAGCAGCAAAGGTCAAGGACGGCCTAGGGAGACCCAGTACTTC
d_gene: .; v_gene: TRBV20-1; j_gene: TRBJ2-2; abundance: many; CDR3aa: CSATSGGNTGELFF; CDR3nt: TGCAGTGCCACCTCCGGGGGTAACACCGGGGAGCTGTTTTTT
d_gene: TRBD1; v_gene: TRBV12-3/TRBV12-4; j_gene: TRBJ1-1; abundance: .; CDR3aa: CASNRKGAGDTEAFF; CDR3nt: TGTGCCAGCAACCGTAAGGGGGCTGGGGACACTGAAGCTTTCTTT
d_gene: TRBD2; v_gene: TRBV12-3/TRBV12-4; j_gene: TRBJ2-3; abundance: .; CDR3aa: CASTGGGSSDTQYF; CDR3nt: TGTGCCAGCACGGGGGGAGGCTCATCAGATACGCAGTATTTT
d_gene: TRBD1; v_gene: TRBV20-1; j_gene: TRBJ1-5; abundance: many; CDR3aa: CSAARDRGGQPQHF; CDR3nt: TGCAGTGCTGCCCGGGACAGGGGGGGTCAGCCCCAGCATTTT
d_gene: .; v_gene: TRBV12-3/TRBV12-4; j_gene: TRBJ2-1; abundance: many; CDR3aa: CASSPLPGSYNEQFF; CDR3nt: TGTGCCAGCAGCCCCCTGCCCGGGTCCTACAATGAGCAGTTCTTC
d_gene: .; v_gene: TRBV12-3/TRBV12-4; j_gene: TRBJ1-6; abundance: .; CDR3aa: CASTLGVQTSPLHF; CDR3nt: TGTGCCAGCACCCTGGGAGTCCAGACTTCACCCCTCCACTTT
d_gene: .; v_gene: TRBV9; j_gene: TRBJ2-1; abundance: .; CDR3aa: CASSVGGPLSNEQFF; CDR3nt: TGTGCCAGCAGCGTAGGGGGACCTCTTAGCAATGAGCAGTTCTTC
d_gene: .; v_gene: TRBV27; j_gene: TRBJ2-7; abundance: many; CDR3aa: CASRRTGTYEQYF; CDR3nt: TGTGCCAGCAGGCGGACGGGGACCTACGAGCAGTACTTC
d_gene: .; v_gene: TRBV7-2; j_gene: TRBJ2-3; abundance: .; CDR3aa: CASSLWSDRRRTDTQYF; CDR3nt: TGTGCCAGCAGCTTATGGAGCGACAGGAGACGCACAGATACGCAGTATTTT
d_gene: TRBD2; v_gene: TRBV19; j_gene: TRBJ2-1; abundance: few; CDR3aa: CASSRVAGGVNEQFF; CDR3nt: TGTGCCAGTAGTAGGGTAGCGGGAGGAGTAAATGAGCAGTTCTTC
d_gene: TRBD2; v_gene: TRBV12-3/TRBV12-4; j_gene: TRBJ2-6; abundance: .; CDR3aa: CASSLRRGGFSGANVLTF; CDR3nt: TGTGCCAGCAGTTTAAGGCGGGGGGGCTTTTCTGGGGCCAACGTCCTGACTTTC
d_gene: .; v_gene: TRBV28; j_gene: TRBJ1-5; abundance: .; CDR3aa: CASSSAGGGGPNQPQHF; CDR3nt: TGTGCCAGCAGTTCGGCGGGAGGTGGGGGGCCCAATCAGCCCCAGCATTTT
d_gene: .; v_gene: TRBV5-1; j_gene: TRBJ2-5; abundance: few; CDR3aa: CARDASGQETQYF; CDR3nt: TGCGCCAGAGACGCAAGCGGACAAGAGACCCAGTACTTC
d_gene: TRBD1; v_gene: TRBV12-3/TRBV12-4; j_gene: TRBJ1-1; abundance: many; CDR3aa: CASSFRQGNTEAFF; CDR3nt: TGTGCCAGCAGTTTTCGACAGGGAAACACTGAAGCTTTCTTT
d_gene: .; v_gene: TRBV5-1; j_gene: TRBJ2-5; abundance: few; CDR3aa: CASSLGVHKRETQYF; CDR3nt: TGCGCCAGCAGCTTGGGGGTCCACAAGCGAGAGACCCAGTACTTC
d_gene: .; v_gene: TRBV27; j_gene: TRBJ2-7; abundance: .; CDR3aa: CASTLRPGSNEQYF; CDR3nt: TGTGCCAGCACCCTCCGGCCGGGGAGCAACGAGCAGTACTTC
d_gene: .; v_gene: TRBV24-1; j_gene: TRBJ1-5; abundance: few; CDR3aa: CATQAGGINQPQHF; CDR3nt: TGTGCCACCCAGGCCGGGGGGATCAATCAGCCCCAGCATTTT